Included here is one TCR beta chain sequence, with context. CDR3 size: 12 residues. The V end was cut by 8 bases, the J end by 7 bases, with 14 bases between. Germline assignment: CDR1 MGHDK and CDR2 SYGVNS. This sample was taken from a study of blood T cell repertoires in COVID-19. Sequencing was performed with immunoSEQ multiplex PCR; in TCRdb, only in-frame clones are kept and a portion is missing. The sample lists about 380,000 clones, roughly nine tenths occurring once. This clonotype was obtained from a woman aged 30 to 39 who had recovered from COVID-19. The sequencing input was PBMCs or T cells enriched from blood (not recorded which). The genes are TRBV25-1 and TRBJ1-1; tentative D call: TRBD1 (5 bases). The CDR3 here is CASGGGGVEAFF. CDR3 nucleotides: TGTGCCAGCGGAGGTGGGGGGGTTGAAGCTTTCTTT.